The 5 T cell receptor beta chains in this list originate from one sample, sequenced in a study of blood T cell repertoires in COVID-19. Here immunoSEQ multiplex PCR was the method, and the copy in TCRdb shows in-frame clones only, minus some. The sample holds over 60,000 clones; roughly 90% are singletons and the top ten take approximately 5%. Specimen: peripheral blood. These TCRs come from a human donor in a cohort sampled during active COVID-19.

The CDR3 sequence: CASSARGSGAYEQYF. CDR3 coding DNA: TGTGCCAGCAGCGCAAGGGGGTCCGGGGCCTACGAGCAGTACTTC. The V call is TRBV5-4, the J call TRBJ2-7; maybe TRBD1 (6 bases). CDR1 is SGHNT, CDR2 YYREEE, per germline (reference sequence). The CDR3 length is 15 residues. The ends were cut back, 4 bases at V and 2 bases at J, with 16 bases in the middle.

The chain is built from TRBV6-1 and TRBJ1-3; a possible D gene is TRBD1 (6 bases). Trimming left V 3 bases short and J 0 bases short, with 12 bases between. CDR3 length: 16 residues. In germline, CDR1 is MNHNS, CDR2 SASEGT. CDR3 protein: CASSDLDRISGNTIYF. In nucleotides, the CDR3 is TGTGCCAGCAGTGACCTGGACAGAATCTCTGGAAACACCATATATTTT.

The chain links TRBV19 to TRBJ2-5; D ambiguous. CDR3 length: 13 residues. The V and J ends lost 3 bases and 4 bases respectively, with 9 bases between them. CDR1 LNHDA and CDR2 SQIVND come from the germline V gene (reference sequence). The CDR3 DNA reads TGTGCCAGTAGTATCCTCAGAGGAGAGACCCAGTACTTC. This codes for CASSILRGETQYF. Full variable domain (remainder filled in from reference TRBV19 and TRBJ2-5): DGGITQSPKYLFRKEGQNVTLSCEQNLNHDAMYWYRQDPGQGLRLIYYSQIVNDFQKGDIAEGYSVSREKKESFPLTVTSAQKNPTAFYLCASSILRGETQYFGPGTRLLVL.

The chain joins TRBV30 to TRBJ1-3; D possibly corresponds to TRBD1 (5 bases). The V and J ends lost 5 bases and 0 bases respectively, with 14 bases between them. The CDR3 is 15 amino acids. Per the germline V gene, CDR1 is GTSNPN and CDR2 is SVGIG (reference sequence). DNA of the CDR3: TGTGCCTGGGGCCTTGGGGCCACCTCTGGAAACACCATATATTTT. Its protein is CAWGLGATSGNTIYF.

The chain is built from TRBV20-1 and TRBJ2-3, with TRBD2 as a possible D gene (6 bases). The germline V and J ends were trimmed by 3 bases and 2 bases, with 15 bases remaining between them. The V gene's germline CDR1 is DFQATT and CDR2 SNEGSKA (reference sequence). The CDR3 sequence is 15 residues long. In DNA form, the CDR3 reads TGCAGTGCTAGTTGGAGGGCCAAGAACACAGATACGCAGTATTTT. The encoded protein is CSASWRAKNTDTQYF.